The rows below give T cell receptor beta chains drawn from one sample of a study of blood T cell repertoires in COVID-19. Profiling relied on immunoSEQ multiplex PCR, and the TCRdb table lists in-frame clones only, not all of them. The sample holds some 300,000 clones, around 87% seen once. Sequencing used peripheral blood. These receptors were collected from a man between 65 and 85 years old with acute or convalescent COVID-19. The CDR3 runs from the conserved cysteine through the conserved F or W. D genes are given only for firm matches. Expanded clones get a size class; other rows say once, few or many, or leave the size out.

clone_size,v_call,d_call,j_call,cdr3_aa,cdr3_nt
-,TRBV5-5,TRBD1,TRBJ2-7,CASSFSVSQGAYEQYF,TGTGCCAGCAGCTTTTCCGTCTCCCAGGGGGCCTACGAGCAGTACTTC
few,TRBV7-2,TRBD1,TRBJ1-5,CASSLTGGQPQHF,TGTGCCAGCAGCCTAACAGGGGGTCAGCCCCAGCATTTT
-,TRBV7-2,TRBD1,TRBJ2-2,CATGTANTGELFF,TGTGCCACCGGGACAGCGAACACCGGGGAGCTGTTTTTT
-,TRBV28,-,TRBJ1-2,CASSAYSGLNYGYTF,TGTGCCAGCAGTGCCTACTCGGGGTTGAACTATGGCTACACCTTC
-,TRBV20-1,-,TRBJ2-1,CSASGGANNEQFF,TGCAGTGCTAGTGGCGGGGCAAACAATGAGCAGTTCTTC
-,TRBV6-2/TRBV6-3,TRBD1,TRBJ2-5,CASSPRTGEETQYF,TGTGCCAGCAGCCCAAGGACAGGGGAAGAGACCCAGTACTTC
-,TRBV11-3,-,TRBJ2-7,CASSSGDSSYEQYF,TGTGCCAGCAGCTCGGGGGACAGCTCCTACGAGCAGTACTTC
few,TRBV2,-,TRBJ2-3,CASSESSDTQYF,TGTGCCAGCAGTGAATCCTCAGATACGCAGTATTTT
-,TRBV7-6,-,TRBJ2-2,CASSLVSQGGSTGELFF,TGTGCCAGCAGCTTAGTGAGTCAGGGGGGAAGCACCGGGGAGCTGTTTTTT
-,TRBV6-6,-,TRBJ1-5,CASSYVSTTSNQPQHF,TGTGCCAGCAGTTACGTCTCGACAACTAGCAATCAGCCCCAGCATTTT
-,TRBV5-4,-,TRBJ1-5,CASSNDGAGFGQPQHF,TGTGCCAGCAGCAATGATGGGGCAGGGTTCGGTCAGCCCCAGCATTTT
few,TRBV6-1,-,TRBJ1-5,CASSEDRAYQPQHF,TGTGCCAGCAGTGAAGACAGGGCCTATCAGCCCCAGCATTTT
-,TRBV28,-,TRBJ2-1,CASSRETGNEQFF,TGTGCCAGCAGTAGAGAAACGGGGAATGAGCAGTTCTTC
-,TRBV7-8,TRBD1,TRBJ2-3,CASSDPTTGNGAGTDTQYF,TGTGCCAGCAGCGACCCCACGACAGGGAACGGGGCTGGCACAGATACGCAGTATTTT
-,TRBV7-9,TRBD2,TRBJ2-7,CASSFVAGAYEQYF,TGTGCCAGCAGCTTTGTAGCGGGAGCCTACGAGCAGTACTTC
-,TRBV7-9,TRBD1,TRBJ2-7,CASSLAGGQSYEQYF,TGTGCCAGCAGCTTAGCTGGGGGACAGTCCTACGAGCAGTACTTC
-,TRBV19,-,TRBJ1-5,CASSIEGALSNQPQHF,TGTGCCAGTAGTATCGAAGGGGCCCTGAGCAATCAGCCCCAGCATTTT
-,TRBV18,-,TRBJ2-5,CASSPVAAQETQYF,TGTGCCAGCTCACCAGTGGCGGCCCAAGAGACCCAGTACTTC
-,TRBV27,TRBD1,TRBJ2-3,CASTQQGAPTDTQYF,TGTGCCAGCACCCAACAGGGGGCTCCCACAGATACGCAGTATTTT
-,TRBV28,TRBD1,TRBJ2-5,CASSLLTPGQGISGTQYF,TGTGCCAGCAGTTTGCTGACCCCGGGACAGGGAATTTCAGGGACCCAGTACTTC
-,TRBV6-6,TRBD1,TRBJ2-1,CASSPTGASEQFF,TGTGCCAGCAGTCCGACAGGGGCGAGTGAGCAGTTCTTC
-,TRBV6-6,-,TRBJ1-1,CASSYGGGNTEAFF,TGTGCCAGCAGTTACGGCGGGGGGAACACTGAAGCTTTCTTT
once,TRBV3-1/TRBV3-2,TRBD1,TRBJ2-1,CASSQVDRGSYNEQFF,TGTGCCAGCAGCCAAGTGGACAGGGGTTCCTACAATGAGCAGTTCTTC
-,TRBV15,-,TRBJ2-1,CATSSAGYGGQFF,TGTGCCACCAGCTCGGCAGGGTATGGTGGGCAGTTCTTC
-,TRBV25-1,-,TRBJ2-7,CASSDQGYEQYF,TGTGCCAGCAGTGACCAGGGTTACGAGCAGTACTTC
-,TRBV7-2,-,TRBJ1-2,CASSSGLHNYGYTF,TGTGCCAGCAGCTCAGGGCTACATAACTATGGCTACACCTTC
-,TRBV18,-,TRBJ2-2,CASSPSSRSNTGELFF,TGTGCCAGCTCACCATCCTCGCGGTCGAACACCGGGGAGCTGTTTTTT
-,TRBV9,-,TRBJ1-1,CASSGRTSNTEAFF,TGTGCCAGCAGCGGCCGAACATCGAACACTGAAGCTTTCTTT
once,TRBV5-1,-,TRBJ2-5,CASSLVSGKETQYF,TGCGCCAGCAGCTTGGTGTCAGGGAAAGAGACCCAGTACTTC
-,TRBV9,TRBD2,TRBJ2-1,CASSVGGGVRDSLNEQFF,TGTGCCAGCAGCGTAGGCGGGGGGGTTCGGGACTCCCTCAATGAGCAGTTCTTC
-,TRBV29-1,-,TRBJ1-3,CSVAPEISGNTIYF,TGCAGCGTCGCCCCAGAAATTTCTGGAAACACCATATATTTT
-,TRBV30,-,TRBJ2-2,CAWSVAGGGNTGELFF,TGTGCCTGGAGTGTAGCGGGCGGTGGAAACACCGGGGAGCTGTTTTTT
once,TRBV15,-,TRBJ2-3,CATSRDGGGDTQYF,TGTGCCACCAGCAGAGACGGCGGTGGAGATACGCAGTATTTT
-,TRBV15,-,TRBJ1-5,CATSTGRDQPQHF,TGTGCCACCAGCACAGGGAGGGATCAGCCCCAGCATTTT
-,TRBV7-9,TRBD1,TRBJ1-2,CASSLADTGGGGYTF,TGTGCCAGCAGCTTAGCCGACACAGGGGGAGGAGGCTACACCTTC
-,TRBV24-1,TRBD2,TRBJ2-3,CATSEIAGGLDTQYF,TGTGCCACCAGTGAAATAGCGGGGGGGCTCGATACGCAGTATTTT
once,TRBV11-1,-,TRBJ1-4,CASSPRNQRNEKLFF,TGTGCCAGCAGCCCCCGGAATCAGCGTAATGAAAAACTGTTTTTT
-,TRBV5-1,TRBD2,TRBJ2-3,CASSSGLAGGPGDTQYF,TGCGCCAGCAGCTCTGGACTAGCGGGAGGGCCCGGAGATACGCAGTATTTT
-,TRBV6-2/TRBV6-3,TRBD2,TRBJ2-3,CASSYSGGRTQYF,TGTGCCAGCAGTTACTCTGGCGGGAGAACGCAGTATTTT
few,TRBV4-2,-,TRBJ2-7,CASSQDSSYEQYF,TGTGCCAGCAGCCAAGACAGCTCCTACGAGCAGTACTTC
-,TRBV5-1,TRBD2,TRBJ2-7,CASSLGTSGGASYEQYF,TGCGCCAGCAGCTTGGGAACTAGCGGGGGGGCATCTTACGAGCAGTACTTC
-,TRBV7-3,-,TRBJ2-1,CASSAQPRGEQFF,TGTGCCAGCAGCGCACAACCGCGCGGTGAGCAGTTCTTC
-,TRBV5-4,TRBD1,TRBJ1-1,CASSWTGGNTEAFF,TGTGCCAGCAGCTGGACAGGGGGGAACACTGAAGCTTTCTTT
few,TRBV5-1,TRBD1,TRBJ2-1,CASSLGPRDRGYNEQFF,TGCGCCAGCAGCTTGGGTCCGCGGGACAGGGGCTACAATGAGCAGTTCTTC
-,TRBV11-3,-,TRBJ2-2,CASSTREPGELFF,TGTGCCAGCAGCACTAGGGAACCCGGGGAGCTGTTTTTT
-,TRBV5-6,-,TRBJ2-7,CASSNAGVLGYEQYF,TGTGCCAGCAGCAACGCAGGGGTTCTGGGTTACGAGCAGTACTTC